The 4 T cell receptor beta chains below all came from one sample that was sequenced in a study of T cell clonality in common variable immunodeficiency. Data came from immunoSEQ multiplex PCR; TCRdb stores just in-frame clones and leaves some out. The profile covers under 45,000 clones, none occurring a single time. The sample consisted of peripheral blood mononuclear cells. The receptors were sampled from a person between 18 and 69 years old in good health.

This clone was counted ten times or more. The CDR3 is cut off 3 residues early in the read; its end comes from the germline J gene. This chain links TRBV19 with TRBJ2-7, with D tentatively TRBD2 (6 bases). Looked up from germline, CDR1 is LNHDA and CDR2 is SQIVND (reference sequence). This CDR3 is built from 16 residues. V lost 4 bases to trimming and J lost 5 bases, with 21 bases between them. The CDR3: CASSTLRLVRPDEQYF. CDR3 DNA, as far as it was read: TGTGCCAGTAGTACCCTTCGACTAGTAAGACCAGACGAG.

This clone was seen repeatedly, ten times or more. The read stops 3 residues short of the end of the CDR3; the missing end is completed from the germline J gene. The chain joins TRBV5-1 to TRBJ2-2; 7 bases fit TRBD1. This CDR3 region has 15 residues. Germline V lookup: CDR1 SGHRS, CDR2 YFSETQ. The V and J ends lost 0 bases and 5 bases, in that order; junction bases with no gene match: 4. The CDR3 reads CASSLAATGTGELFF. The sequenced part of the CDR3 DNA is TGCGCCAGCAGCTTGGCCGCGACAGGGACCGGGGAG.

This clone was seen repeatedly, ten times or more. The read terminates 3 residues ahead of where the CDR3 ends, so the germline J gene completes it. V usage is TRBV10-1 and J usage is TRBJ1-4, with no clear D. The CDR3 is made up of 14 amino acids. Per germline, CDR1 WNHNN and CDR2 SYGVQD (reference sequence). V lost 7 bases and J lost 5, with 14 bases in between. The CDR3 bases that were read are TGCGCCAGCATCGAATTGGCCCCAAATGAAAAA. Translation: CASIELAPNEK. The full CDR3 sequence reads CASIELAPNEKLFF.

This clone was detected ten times or more. The CDR3 goes on 3 residues after the read ends, and that part is filled in from the germline J gene. The chain recombines TRBV9 with TRBJ2-5; D gene unclear. V was trimmed by 3 bases and J by 5 bases, leaving 11 bases between them. Germline V gives CDR1 SGDLS, CDR2 YYNGEE. This CDR3 is built from 13 residues. The CDR3: CASSGRSRETQYF. The covered CDR3 bases are TGTGCCAGCAGCGGCCGTTCGAGGGAGACC.